This T cell receptor (beta chain) derives from a study of vaccination and CD4 T cells after COVID-19. On the study more broadly: Overlapping SARS-CoV-2, HCoV-NL63, HCoV-OC43 and HCoV-229E spike peptides were used to stimulate cells.

This clonotype showed up just a few times. Its antigen is not known. Cultured CD4+ T-cell DNA underwent Oncomine TCR Beta short-read sequencing. TCRdb itself ran the PCR reads through MiXCR, one entry per CDR3 protein. This table holds about 12,000 distinct CDR3 sequences, under 35% found once. Study observations and caveats: When vaccine-specific clones from convalescent patients were examined, 304 of 307 were spike mono-reactive.

The CDR3 has 14 residues. Trimming at V came to 5 bases and at J to 3 bases, leaving 3 bases not matched to a gene. Treatment of the sample: 10-day PBMC culture with coronavirus spike peptide pools or control peptides (ViraFEST assay). Cultures of PBMCs, more than 1.5 million per well, were set up with roughly 10 IU/ml IL-2 and around 9.8 ug/ml peptide pools. The authors isolated CD4+ T cells by negative selection after roughly 10 days of culture. The origin of this receptor is a human donor who had recovered from COVID-19. Sequenced material: CD4+ T cells from blood, cultured in vitro, taken after SARS-CoV-2 vaccination. V gene TRBV12-3 or TRBV12-4 combines with J gene TRBJ2-3; TRBD2 agrees at 9 bases. The chain's CDR3 is CASSPSGETDTQYF. CDR3 sequence (DNA): TGTGCCAGCAGTCCTAGCGGGGAGACAGATACGCAGTATTTT.